Each of the 26 T cell receptor beta chains below was sequenced from the same sample in a study of metastatic and nonmetastatic thyroid tumors. Patients underwent thyroid surgery, and none had received any treatment before it. TCRdb reprocessed the PCR reads using MiXCR. The repertoire holds about 39,000 clones, under 20% seen once, with approximately 21% in the top ten. Input material: blood. Receptor source: a female donor with papillary thyroid cancer or a benign thyroid nodule (not recorded which). Some clones in this sample may be carry-over from other donors' samples.

Only a few counts were recorded for this clone. The J gene is TRBJ2-5, the V gene TRBV3-1; D gene ambiguous. The length of the CDR3 is 12 residues. CDR1 and CDR2 from the germline V gene are LGHDT and YNNKEL (reference sequence). Trimming removed 4 bases from V and 5 bases from J, with 8 bases in between. CDR3 amino acids: CASSLEVETQYF. The CDR3 DNA reads as TGTGCCAGCAGCCTGGAAGTCGAGACCCAGTACTTC.

There are many counts of this clone. The chain combines TRBV5-6 with TRBJ2-7; no firm D call. Germline loops: CDR1 SGHDT, CDR2 YYEEEE. V lost 0 bases to trimming and J lost 5 bases, with 9 bases between them. The CDR3 length is 13 residues. The CDR3 nucleotides read TGTGCCAGCAGCTTGGACCAGAGAGACGAGCAGTACTTC. Translating it yields CASSLDQRDEQYF.

At least ten counts were recorded for this clone. The chain employs TRBV6-1 and TRBJ1-1, with D possibly matching TRBD1 (6 bases). Germline CDR1 and CDR2: MNHNS and SASEGT. V lost 5 bases, J lost 4 bases, and 11 bases lay in between. The CDR3 covers 13 residues. The chain's CDR3 is CASSRPRGTEAFF. Here the CDR3 DNA reads TGTGCCAGCAGTCGCCCCAGGGGCACTGAAGCTTTCTTT.

In this sample, this clone is medium-sized (0.01 to 0.1%). The chain recombines TRBV27 with TRBJ2-3; TRBD2 matches at 9 bases. Per the germline V gene, CDR1 is MNHEY and CDR2 is SMNVEV (reference sequence). V lost 5 bases, J lost 4 bases, and 7 bases stayed unmatched. The CDR3 is made up of 15 amino acids. The CDR3, as DNA: TGTGCCAGCAGTCCGTTAGCGGGAGAGGCAGATACGCAGTATTTT. The encoded protein is CASSPLAGEADTQYF.

This clone appeared a few times. V gene TRBV19 combines with J gene TRBJ2-1, with TRBD2 matching 10 bases. Per the germline V gene, CDR1 is LNHDA and CDR2 is SQIVND (reference sequence). The CDR3 sequence is 15 residues long. After removal of 6 bases from V and 6 bases from J, the junction contained 8 bases not matched to a gene. This CDR3 reads CASSSVAGGLNEQFF. For the CDR3, the DNA is TGTGCCAGTAGCTCGGTAGCGGGAGGCCTCAATGAGCAGTTCTTC. Together with reference TRBV19 and TRBJ2-1, the CDR3 gives the full variable domain: DGGITQSPKYLFRKEGQNVTLSCEQNLNHDAMYWYRQDPGQGLRLIYYSQIVNDFQKGDIAEGYSVSREKKESFPLTVTSAQKNPTAFYLCASSSVAGGLNEQFFGPGTRLTVL.

This clone was seen ten or more times. V usage is TRBV19 and J usage is TRBJ1-5; D is uncertain. Trimming stripped 7 bases from V and 5 bases from J, with 9 bases between. The length of the CDR3 is 12 residues. Germline V gene sequence: CDR1 LNHDA, CDR2 SQIVND (reference sequence). The CDR3 nucleotides are TGTGCCAGTACGGAGGGTTATCAGCCCCAGCATTTT. This translates into CASTEGYQPQHF.

This clone was seen at least ten times. V and J are TRBV12-3 or TRBV12-4 and TRBJ2-6; TRBD2 aligns across 7 bases. This CDR3 has 16 amino acids. Germline trimming cut 4 bases from V and 4 bases from J; bases unmatched to any gene: 7. The CDR3 reads CASSWVGGSGANVLTF. In nucleotides, the CDR3 is TGTGCCAGCAGTTGGGTCGGGGGGTCCGGGGCCAACGTCCTGACTTTC.

The chain couples TRBV6-5 to TRBJ1-1; TRBD1 matches 9 bases. Germline V gene data show CDR1 as MNHEY and CDR2 as SVGAGI. The V segment lost 4 bases and the J segment 1 base; nucleotides outside the gene matches: 10. This CDR3 region has 17 residues. CDR3 in DNA: TGTGCCAGCAGTTTCCTTTCACAGGGGGCAGGGAACACTGAAGCTTTCTTT. Protein product: CASSFLSQGAGNTEAFF.

This chain links TRBV5-1 with TRBJ2-3; weak D call: TRBD1 (5 bases). Germline assignment: CDR1 SGHRS and CDR2 YFSETQ. With 4 bases removed from V and 0 bases from J, the gap between germline ends came to 21 bases. The CDR3 spans 18 residues. The CDR3 protein is CASSPFGSGQGSTDTQYF. The CDR3 nucleotides are TGCGCCAGCAGCCCGTTCGGGTCCGGCCAGGGTAGCACAGATACGCAGTATTTT.

Many counts were recorded for this clone. J is TRBJ1-2 and V is TRBV24-1; D unresolved. This CDR3 has 14 residues. The germline V and J ends were trimmed by 2 bases and 4 bases, with 10 bases remaining between them. The germline V gene encodes CDR1 KGHDR and CDR2 SFDVKD. CDR3: CATSDSTAVYGYTF. In DNA, the CDR3 is TGTGCCACCAGTGATTCAACAGCCGTCTATGGCTACACCTTC.

This clone is categorized as medium-sized. Other nucleotide sequences from this sample produce the same CDR3. The chain joins TRBV6-1 to TRBJ2-1, with 12 bases lining up with TRBD2. This CDR3 region has 15 residues. J gave up 8 bases and V 4 bases, and 6 bases lay outside the gene matches. The germline gives CDR1 MNHNS, CDR2 SASEGT. The CDR3 DNA follows: TGTGCCAGCAGTGCGGGACTAGCGGGTAGGGATGAGCAGTTCTTC. Its protein product is CASSAGLAGRDEQFF.

This rearrangement joins TRBV3-1 to TRBJ2-3; TRBD2 matches at 9 bases. Trimming removed 4 bases from V and 5 bases from J; junction bases left unmatched: 4. The germline V gene has CDR1 LGHDT and CDR2 YNNKEL (reference sequence). The CDR3 is 14 amino acids. In nucleotides, the CDR3 is TGTGCCAGCAGCCTAGCGGGAGATCTAGATACGCAGTATTTT. Its protein is CASSLAGDLDTQYF.

The chain recombines TRBV11-1 with TRBJ2-3; TRBD1 agrees at 9 bases. CDR1 is SGHAT, CDR2 FQDESV, per germline (reference sequence). This CDR3 is 16 amino acids long. Trimming took 2 bases from V and 6 from J; bases not matched to a gene: 9. This CDR3 reads CASSLWGQGEFDTQYF. CDR3 DNA sequence: TGTGCCAGCAGCTTATGGGGACAGGGAGAGTTCGATACGCAGTATTTT.

At least ten counts were recorded for this clone. The chain uses TRBV18 and TRBJ1-3; 7 bases match TRBD1. After removal of 6 bases from V and 1 base from J, the junction contained 3 bases not matched to a gene. Germline V gene data show CDR1 as KGHSH and CDR2 as LQKENI. This CDR3 is built from 14 residues. CDR3 amino acids: CASSPTGSGNTIYF. As DNA, the CDR3 is TGTGCCAGCTCTCCGACAGGGTCTGGAAACACCATATATTTT.

This clone has a handful of counts. J is TRBJ1-5 and V is TRBV12-3 or TRBV12-4; D is undetermined. The CDR3 totals 15 residues. The V gene lost 5 bases and the J gene lost 12 bases, with 23 bases spanning the gap. The CDR3 bases are TGTGCCAGCAGTGGATTCCAGGACCTGAGGGTAGACCAGCATTTT. This codes for CASSGFQDLRVDQHF.

About this clone itself: Possible read error: a much larger clone is one base away. The identical CDR3 is also encoded by other nucleotide sequences in the sample. The chain carries TRBV29-1 and TRBJ1-2; no reliable D call. The CDR3 is 14 amino acids. The V gene lost 3 bases and the J gene lost 2 bases, with 13 bases spanning the gap. Germline CDR1 and CDR2: SQVTM and ANQGSEA. The CDR3 nucleotides read TGCAGCGTTGATGAGGCTAGTGGCAACTATGGCTACACCTTC. This sequence encodes CSVDEASGNYGYTF. The full variable domain, its missing parts supplied by reference TRBV29-1 and TRBJ1-2, is SAVISQKPSRDICQRGTSLTIQCQVDSQVTMMFWYRQQPGQSLTLIATANQGSEATYESGFVIDKFPISRPNLTFSTLTVSNMSPEDSSIYLCSVDEASGNYGYTFGSGTRLTVV.

This clone appeared a few times. A much larger clonotype is one base distant, so this may be a read error. The same CDR3 also results from other DNA sequences found in this sample. The chain joins TRBV11-1 to TRBJ2-3; TRBD1 aligns across 9 bases. CDR1 is SGHAT and CDR2 is FQDESV in the germline V gene (reference sequence). The CDR3 is 16 residues long. The CDR3: CASSSTDRGVTDTQYF. The CDR3 coding sequence is TGTGCCAGCAGCTCCACCGACAGGGGGGTCACAGACACGCAGTATTTT.

This clone was counted at least ten times. A read error may be the cause here, since a much bigger clone is one base away. This chain connects TRBV29-1 to TRBJ2-1; maybe TRBD1 (5 bases). CDR3 length equals 11 residues. In germline, CDR1 is SQVTM, CDR2 ANQGSEA. This CDR3 reads CIANPRGEQFF. The CDR3 DNA is TGCATCGCCAACCCAAGGGGTGAGCAGTTCTTC.

The chain links TRBV30 to TRBJ1-6; D is possibly TRBD1 (5 bases). Germline CDR1 GTSNPN, CDR2 SVGIG (reference sequence). The CDR3 consists of 18 residues. Trimming took off 6 bases at V and 4 bases at J, with 25 bases between the two ends. The DNA of the CDR3 is TGTGCCTGCCCGCCTGGGCAGGGCCAAGCCCAGTATAATTCACCCCTCCACTTT. It encodes CACPPGQGQAQYNSPLHF.

This clone appeared many times. Given a much more abundant clone one base away, this may be a read error. The chain links TRBV6-1 to TRBJ2-2; 8 bases map to TRBD2. The V gene's germline CDR1 is MNHNS and CDR2 SASEGT. Trimming at V came to 6 bases and at J to 5 bases, leaving 8 bases not matched to a gene. This CDR3 has 15 amino acids. The CDR3 loop is CASRPELAATGELFF. The CDR3 DNA reads as TGTGCCAGCAGGCCGGAACTAGCGGCAACCGGGGAGCTGTTTTTT.

This clone has ten or more counts. V and J are TRBV7-6 and TRBJ1-4; D ambiguous. Germline V gene data show CDR1 as SGHVS and CDR2 as FNYEAQ. Trimming took off 5 bases at V and 1 base at J, with 8 bases between the two ends. The CDR3 is made up of 14 amino acids. The chain's CDR3 is CASSAEETNEKLFF. The CDR3 DNA follows: TGTGCCAGCAGCGCAGAGGAAACTAATGAAAAACTGTTTTTT.

This clone was found many times. Just one base apart from a much larger clone, this may be a read error. Here the CDR3 reads CASSQQGVTRELFF. The CDR3 DNA follows: TGTGCCAGCAGCCAACAGGGAGTCACCAGGGAGCTGTTTTTT. J is TRBJ2-2 and V is TRBV7-8; weak D call: TRBD1 (6 bases). This CDR3 spans 14 amino acids. The germline V gene encodes CDR1 SGHVS and CDR2 FQNEAQ.

This chain joins TRBV6-6 and TRBJ2-1, with TRBD2 matching over 13 bases. Germline CDR1 and CDR2: MNHNY and SVGAGI (reference sequence). Trimming took 4 bases from V and 7 from J; bases not matched to a gene: 13. The length of the CDR3 is 18 residues. The CDR3 region has the DNA TGTGCCAGCAGTTCCCGCTTCGCCGTGACTAGCGGGAGGAATGAGCAGTTCTTC. It encodes CASSSRFAVTSGRNEQFF.

This clone was found a few times. The chain employs TRBV28 and TRBJ1-2, with 7 bases matching TRBD1. Losses at the gene ends were 5 bases for V and 3 bases for J; bases not matched to a gene: 9. This CDR3 has 15 amino acids. From germline, CDR1 is MDHEN and CDR2 SYDVKM. CDR3 bases: TGTGCCAGCAGTCCGGAGACAGGGCCCCACTATGGCTACACCTTC. Its translation: CASSPETGPHYGYTF.

The J gene is TRBJ2-2, the V gene TRBV24-1, with 8 bases that match TRBD1. Germline assignment: CDR1 KGHDR and CDR2 SFDVKD. The CDR3 runs 11 residues. J lost 14 bases, V lost 12 bases, and 10 bases had no gene match. The CDR3 DNA reads as TGTGCCTCCGAACAGGGGGTGTTTCTGTTTTTT. Translated, it gives CASEQGVFLFF.

The sample holds many counts of this clone. V and J are TRBV6-1 and TRBJ1-1; D remains unclear. The CDR3 spans 14 residues. The V end was cut by 6 bases, the J end by 5 bases, with 16 bases between. Germline V gene lookup returns CDR1 MNHNS and CDR2 SASEGT. The CDR3 DNA reads as TGTGCCAGCAGAACCCCTGGGGAAAAAACTGAAGCTTTCTTT. This gives the protein CASRTPGEKTEAFF.